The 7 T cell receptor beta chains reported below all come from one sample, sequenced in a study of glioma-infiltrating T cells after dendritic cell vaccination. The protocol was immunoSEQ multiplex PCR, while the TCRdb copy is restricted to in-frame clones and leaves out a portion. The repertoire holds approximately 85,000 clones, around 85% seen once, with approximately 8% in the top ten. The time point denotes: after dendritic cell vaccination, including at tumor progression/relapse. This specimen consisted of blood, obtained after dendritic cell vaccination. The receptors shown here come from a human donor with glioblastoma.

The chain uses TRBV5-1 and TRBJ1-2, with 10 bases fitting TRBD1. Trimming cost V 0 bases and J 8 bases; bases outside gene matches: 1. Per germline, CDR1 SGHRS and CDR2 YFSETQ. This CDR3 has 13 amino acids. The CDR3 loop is CASSLGDRGGYTF. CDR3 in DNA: TGCGCCAGCAGCTTGGGGGACAGGGGCGGCTACACCTTC. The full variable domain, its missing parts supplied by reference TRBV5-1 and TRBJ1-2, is KAGVTQTPRYLIKTRGQQVTLSCSPISGHRSVSWYQQTPGQGLQFLFEYFSETQRNKGNFPGRFSGRQFSNSRSEMNVSTLELGDSALYLCASSLGDRGGYTFGSGTRLTVV.

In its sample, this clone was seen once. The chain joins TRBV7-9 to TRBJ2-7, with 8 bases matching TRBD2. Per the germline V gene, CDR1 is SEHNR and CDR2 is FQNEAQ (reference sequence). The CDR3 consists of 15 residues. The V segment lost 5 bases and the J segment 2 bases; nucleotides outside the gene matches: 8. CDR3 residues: CASSPSGSLTYEQYF. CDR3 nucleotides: TGTGCCAGCAGCCCAAGCGGGAGCTTAACCTACGAGCAGTACTTC.

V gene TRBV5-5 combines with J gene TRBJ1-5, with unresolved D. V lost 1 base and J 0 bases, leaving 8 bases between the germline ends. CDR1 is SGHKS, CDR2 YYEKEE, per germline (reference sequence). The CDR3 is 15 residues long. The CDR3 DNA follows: TGTGCCAGCAGCTTGACGAGCTATAGCAATCAGCCCCAGCATTTT. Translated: CASSLTSYSNQPQHF.

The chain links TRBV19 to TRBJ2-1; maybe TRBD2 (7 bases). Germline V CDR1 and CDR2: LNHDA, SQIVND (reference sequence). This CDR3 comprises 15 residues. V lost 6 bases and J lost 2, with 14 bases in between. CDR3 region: CASREGGEAYNEQFF. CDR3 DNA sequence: TGTGCCAGTAGGGAAGGGGGGGAGGCCTACAATGAGCAGTTCTTC.

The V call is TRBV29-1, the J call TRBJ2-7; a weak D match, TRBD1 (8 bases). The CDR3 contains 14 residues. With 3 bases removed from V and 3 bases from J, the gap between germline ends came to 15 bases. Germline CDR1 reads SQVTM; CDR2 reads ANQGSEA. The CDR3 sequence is CSVDGTGGSYEQYF. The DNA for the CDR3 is TGCAGCGTTGACGGGACAGGCGGGAGCTACGAGCAGTACTTC.

This CDR3 reads CASSPFSSGSTDTQYF. The CDR3 DNA sequence: TGTGCCAGCAGCCCTTTTAGTAGCGGAAGCACAGATACGCAGTATTTT. The rearrangement joins TRBV9 to TRBJ2-3, with D tentatively TRBD2 (6 bases). Deletions cut 4 bases from V and 0 bases from J, with 15 bases between. The CDR3 contains 16 residues. The germline V gene encodes CDR1 SGDLS and CDR2 YYNGEE.

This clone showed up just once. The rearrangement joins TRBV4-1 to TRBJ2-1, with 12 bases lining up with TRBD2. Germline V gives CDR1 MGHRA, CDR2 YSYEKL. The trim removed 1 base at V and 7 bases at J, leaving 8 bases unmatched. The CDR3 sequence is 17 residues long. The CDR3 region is CASSQGPGTSGFNEQFF. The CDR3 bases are TGCGCCAGCAGCCAAGGCCCCGGGACTAGCGGGTTTAATGAGCAGTTCTTC.